The clone carrying this T cell receptor (beta chain) was recorded once. What it binds is unknown. Template switching, a step in the protocol, added a universal primer site, and cDNA carried unique molecular identifiers. TCRdb re-called the 5' RACE reads with MiXCR, one entry per CDR3 protein. The profile covers 1.5 million to 2 million distinct CDR3 sequences, with less than 40% appearing a single time and 0.25% to 0.3% taken by the ten largest. This record belongs to a study of identical twins. The study, taken as a whole, reports: With monozygotic twins, out-of-frame TCR alpha sharing exceeded what models estimated.

In every case, the donor was a healthy Caucasian. This clonotype was sampled from a newborn girl in good health. Sequences were obtained from cord blood.

The CDR3 sequence is CASSQVPVYEQFF. The DNA of the CDR3 is TGTGCCAGCAGCCAAGTTCCTGTATATGAGCAGTTCTTC. This chain uses TRBV3-1 with TRBJ2-1; unclear D gene. CDR3 length: 13 residues. V lost 1 base and J lost 8, with 9 bases in between. The germline CDR1 and CDR2 sequences are LGHDT and YNNKEL (reference sequence).